The clone carrying this T cell receptor beta chain was seen only once. The sample comes from a study of PD-L1 blockade in urothelial cancer. Overall study context: Reported median T cell count for blood samples was 110,000 to 150,000.

Per patient, between 1 and 8 samples were collected at pretreatment and on-treatment time points. The data were produced by immunoSEQ multiplex PCR, yet TCRdb's version contains in-frame clones alone and is incomplete. The sample yields 100,000 or so clones, around 90% seen once. CDR3 size: 16 residues. CDR1 is MDHEN, CDR2 SYDVKM, per germline. Trimming pared 5 bases from V and 2 bases from J, leaving 16 bases between. This TCR was recovered from a woman at least 80 years old with urothelial cancer. The J gene is TRBJ2-1, the V gene TRBV28; D possibly corresponds to TRBD2 (6 bases). Sample: PBMCs, taken around atezolizumab (anti-PD-L1) treatment. CDR3 region: CASSGAGTPAYNEQFF. CDR3 sequence (DNA): TGTGCCAGCAGTGGGGCCGGGACTCCCGCCTACAATGAGCAGTTCTTC.